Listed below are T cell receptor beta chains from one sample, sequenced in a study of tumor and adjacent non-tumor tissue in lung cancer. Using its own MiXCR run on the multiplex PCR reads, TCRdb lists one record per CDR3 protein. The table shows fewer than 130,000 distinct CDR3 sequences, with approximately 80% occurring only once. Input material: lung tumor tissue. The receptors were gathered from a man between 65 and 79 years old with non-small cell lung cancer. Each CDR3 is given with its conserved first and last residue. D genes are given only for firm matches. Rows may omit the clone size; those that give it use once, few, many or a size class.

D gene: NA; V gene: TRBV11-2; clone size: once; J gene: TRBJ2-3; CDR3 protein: CASSLGPGGADTRYF; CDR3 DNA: TGTGCCAGCAGCTTAGGGCCTGGCGGAGCAGATACGCGGTATTTT
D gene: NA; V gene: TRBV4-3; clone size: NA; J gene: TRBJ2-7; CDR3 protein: CASSQDQTGYYVQYF; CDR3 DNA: TGCGCCAGCAGCCAAGATCAGACTGGATACTACGTGCAGTACTTC
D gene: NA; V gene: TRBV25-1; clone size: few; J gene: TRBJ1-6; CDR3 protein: CASKGSWINSPLHF; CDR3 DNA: TGTGCCAGCAAAGGGTCTTGGATTAATTCACCCCTCCACTTT
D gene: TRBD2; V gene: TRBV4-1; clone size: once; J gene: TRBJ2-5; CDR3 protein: CASSQEDSGMAWETQYF; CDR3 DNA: TGCGCAAGCAGCCAAGAGGATAGCGGGATGGCCTGGGAGACCCAGTACTTC
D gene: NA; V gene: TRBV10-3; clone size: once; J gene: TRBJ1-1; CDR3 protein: CAISENGQSGTEAFF; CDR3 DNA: TGTGCCATCAGTGAAAATGGGCAGTCGGGCACTGAAGCCTTCTTT
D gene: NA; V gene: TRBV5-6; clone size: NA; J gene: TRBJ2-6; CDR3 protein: CANSRFLSLANVLTF; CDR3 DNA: TGTGCCAACAGCAGGTTTTTGTCCCTGGCCAACGTCCTGACTTTC
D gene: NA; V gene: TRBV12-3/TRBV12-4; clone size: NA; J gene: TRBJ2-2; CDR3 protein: CVSSHRPNTGELFF; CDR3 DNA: TGTGTCAGTAGTCACCGACCGAACACCGGGGAGCTGTTTTTT
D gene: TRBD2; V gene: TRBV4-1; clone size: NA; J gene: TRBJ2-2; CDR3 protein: CASRTRGSSGGPRGIGDLFF; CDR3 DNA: TGCGCCAGCAGAACAAGAGGGTCTAGCGGGGGGCCGCGAGGAATCGGGGACCTGTTTTTT
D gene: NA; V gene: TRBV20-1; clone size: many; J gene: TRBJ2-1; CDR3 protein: CSARSTGASSYNEQFF; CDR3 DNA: TGCAGTGCTAGGTCGACAGGAGCTAGCTCCTACAATGAGCAGTTCTTC
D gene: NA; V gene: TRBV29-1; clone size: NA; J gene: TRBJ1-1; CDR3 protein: CSVFGHRTKTEAFF; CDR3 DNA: TGCAGTGTCTTCGGACATAGAACTAAAACTGAAGCTTTCTTT
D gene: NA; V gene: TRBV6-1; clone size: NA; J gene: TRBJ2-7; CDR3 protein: CACQIKAGTYEQYF; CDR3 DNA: TGTGCCTGTCAAATCAAGGCGGGCACCTACGAGCAGTATTTC
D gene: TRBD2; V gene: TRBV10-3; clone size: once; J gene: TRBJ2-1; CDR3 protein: CAIRSHTSGRYKEQFF; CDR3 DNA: TGTGCCATCAGGTCCCACACTAGCGGGAGGTACAAAGAGCAGTTCTTC
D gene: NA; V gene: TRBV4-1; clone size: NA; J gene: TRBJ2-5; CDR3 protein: CASSLGGSRGVLETQYF; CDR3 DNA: TGCGCCAGCAGTCTTGGAGGATCCAGGGGGGTGCTAGAGACCCAGTACTTC
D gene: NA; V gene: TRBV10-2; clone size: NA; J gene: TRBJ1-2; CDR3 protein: CASRDGRGYYGYTF; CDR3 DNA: TGCGCCAGCAGGGATGGGAGAGGGTACTATGGCTACACCTTC
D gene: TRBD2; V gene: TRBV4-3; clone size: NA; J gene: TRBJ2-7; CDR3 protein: CASCQARNSKGLAGGSYEQYF; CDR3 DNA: TGCGCCAGCTGCCAAGCCCGTAACTCAAAAGGACTAGCGGGAGGCTCCTACGAGCAGTATTTC
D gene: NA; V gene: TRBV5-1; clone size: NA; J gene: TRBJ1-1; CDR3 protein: CTSSPFPRGGFSEAFF; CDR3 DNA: TGCACCAGCAGCCCCTTTCCGAGAGGGGGGTTCTCTGAAGCTTTCTTT
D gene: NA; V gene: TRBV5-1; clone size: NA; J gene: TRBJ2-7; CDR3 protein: CASSLGRYRFYEQYF; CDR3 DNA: TGCGCCAGCAGCTTGGGAAGATACCGCTTCTACGAGCAGTACTTC
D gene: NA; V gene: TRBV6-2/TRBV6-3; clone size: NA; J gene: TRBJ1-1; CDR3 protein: CASSSMGGGTEAFF; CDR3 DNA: TGCGCCAGCAGTTCGATGGGAGGGGGCACTGAAGCTTTCTTT
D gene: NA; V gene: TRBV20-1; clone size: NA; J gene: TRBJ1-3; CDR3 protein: CSAREVGRGNTIYF; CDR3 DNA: TGCAGCGCTAGAGAGGTAGGGAGAGGAAACACCATATATTTT
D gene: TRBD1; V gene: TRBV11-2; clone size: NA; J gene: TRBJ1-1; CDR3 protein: CASSIARGQTEAFF; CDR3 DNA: TGTGCCAGCAGCATTGCCAGGGGGCAGACTGAAGCTTTCTTT
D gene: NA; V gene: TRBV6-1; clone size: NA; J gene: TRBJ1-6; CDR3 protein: CANSEAMGGAVLSNSPLHF; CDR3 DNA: TGTGCCAACAGTGAAGCAATGGGGGGAGCGGTCCTGAGTAATTCACCCCTCCACTTT
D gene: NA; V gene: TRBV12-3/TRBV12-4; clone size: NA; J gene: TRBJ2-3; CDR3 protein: CTSSLANQPQYF; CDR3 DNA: TGTACCAGCAGTTTAGCTAATCAGCCCCAGTATTTT
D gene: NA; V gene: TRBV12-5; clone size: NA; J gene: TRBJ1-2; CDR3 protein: CASGLSTLTGWNTF; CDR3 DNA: TGTGCTAGTGGTTTGTCGACGTTAACAGGGTGGAACACCTTC
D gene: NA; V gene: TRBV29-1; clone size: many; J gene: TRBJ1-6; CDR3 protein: CSVAVTGWSGGSPLHF; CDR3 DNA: TGCAGCGTTGCCGTTACAGGGTGGAGTGGTGGGTCACCCCTCCACTTT
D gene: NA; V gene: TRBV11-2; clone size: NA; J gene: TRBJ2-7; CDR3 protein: CPSSPSWGAYEQYF; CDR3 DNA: TGTCCTAGCAGCCCTAGCTGGGGGGCCTACGAGCAGTACTTC
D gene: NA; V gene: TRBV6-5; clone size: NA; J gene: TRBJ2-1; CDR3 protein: CASSYDGYNEHFF; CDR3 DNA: TGTGCGAGCAGTTATGACGGCTACAATGAGCATTTCTTC
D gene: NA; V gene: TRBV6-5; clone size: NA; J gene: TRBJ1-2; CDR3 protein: CATSYGGETNYGYTF; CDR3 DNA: TGTGCCACCAGTTACGGTGGAGAAACTAACTATGGCTACACCTTC
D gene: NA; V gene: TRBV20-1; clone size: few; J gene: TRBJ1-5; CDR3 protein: CSVKAQPITDTQHF; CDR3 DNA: TGTAGTGTTAAGGCCCAGCCCATCACAGATACGCAGCATTTT
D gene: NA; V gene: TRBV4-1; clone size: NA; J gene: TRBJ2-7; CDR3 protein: CASSRTLEGEGDEQYF; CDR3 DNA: TGCGCCAGCAGTCGGACACTAGAGGGGGAGGGGGACGAGCAGTACTTC
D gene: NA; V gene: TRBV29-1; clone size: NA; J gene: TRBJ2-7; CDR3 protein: CSVEGDWEQNF; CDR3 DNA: TGCAGCGTTGAAGGGGACTGGGAGCAGAACTTC
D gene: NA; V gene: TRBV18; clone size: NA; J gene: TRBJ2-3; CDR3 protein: CASSPALVSSDTQYF; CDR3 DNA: TGTGCCAGCTCACCGGCACTAGTCAGCTCCGATACGCAGTATTTT
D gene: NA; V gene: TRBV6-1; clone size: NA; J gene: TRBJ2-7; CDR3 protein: CASSEWDDYEQYF; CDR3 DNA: TGTGCCAGCAGTGAATGGGACGACTACGAGCAGTACTTC
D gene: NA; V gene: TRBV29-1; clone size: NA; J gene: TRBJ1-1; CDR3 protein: CTVGGVGYTDAFF; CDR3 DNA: TGCACCGTTGGCGGGGTAGGGTACACTGATGCTTTCTTT
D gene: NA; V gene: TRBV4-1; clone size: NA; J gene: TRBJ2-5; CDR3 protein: CASGQQWGQDTQDF; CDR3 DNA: TGCGCCAGCGGCCAACAGTGGGGGCAAGATACTCAGGACTTC
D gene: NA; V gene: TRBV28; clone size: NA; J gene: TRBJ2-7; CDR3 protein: CASTFRRAGGYEQYF; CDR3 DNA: TGTGCCAGCACTTTTCGACGGGCCGGGGGTTACGAGCAGTACTTC
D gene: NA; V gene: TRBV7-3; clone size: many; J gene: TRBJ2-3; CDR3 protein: CASSFSGSTDTQYF; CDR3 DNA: TGTGCCAGCAGCTTTTCAGGCAGCACAGATACGCAGTATTTT
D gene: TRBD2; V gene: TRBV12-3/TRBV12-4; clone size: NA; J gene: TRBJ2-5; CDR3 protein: CAISGLAGLVETQYF; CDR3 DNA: TGTGCCATCAGCGGACTAGCGGGACTGGTGGAGACCCAGTACTTC
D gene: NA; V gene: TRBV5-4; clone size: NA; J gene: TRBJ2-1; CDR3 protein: CASSEERSSSYNKQFF; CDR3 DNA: TGTGCCAGCAGCGAGGAGCGGAGTAGCTCCTACAATAAGCAGTTCTTC
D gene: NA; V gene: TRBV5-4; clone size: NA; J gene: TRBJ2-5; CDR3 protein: CASSLELAGSLETQYF; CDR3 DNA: TGTGCCAGCAGCTTGGAGCTAGCAGGTTCGTTAGAGACCCAGTACTTC
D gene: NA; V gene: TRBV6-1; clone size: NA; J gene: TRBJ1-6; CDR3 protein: CASNPQGKGGSPIHF; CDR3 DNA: TGTGCCAGCAATCCACAGGGAAAAGGAGGTTCACCCATCCACTTT
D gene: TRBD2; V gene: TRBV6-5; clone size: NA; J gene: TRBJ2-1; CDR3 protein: CACSGGLACGEQFF; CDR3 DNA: TGTGCCTGCAGTGGGGGACTAGCGTGCGGCGAGCAGTTCTTC
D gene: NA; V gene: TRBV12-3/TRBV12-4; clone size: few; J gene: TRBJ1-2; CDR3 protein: CTSTMGDGYTF; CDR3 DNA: TGTACCAGCACCATGGGAGATGGTTACACCTTC
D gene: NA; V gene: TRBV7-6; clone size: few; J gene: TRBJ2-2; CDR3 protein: CASSPLGVNTGELFF; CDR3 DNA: TGTGCCAGCAGCCCGCTCGGGGTAAACACCGGGGAGCTGTTTTTT
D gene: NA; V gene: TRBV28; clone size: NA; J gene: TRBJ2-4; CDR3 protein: CASSLFPLAKNIQYF; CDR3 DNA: TGTGCCAGCAGTCTATTTCCCCTAGCCAAAAACATTCAGTACTTC
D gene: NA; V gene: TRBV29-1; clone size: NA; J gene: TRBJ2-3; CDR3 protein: CSANPTRGGTDTQFF; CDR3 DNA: TGCAGCGCAAACCCGACTAGGGGGGGCACAGATACGCAGTTTTTT
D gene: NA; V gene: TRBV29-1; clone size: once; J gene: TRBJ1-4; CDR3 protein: CSIEDRTNEKLFF; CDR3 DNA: TGCAGCATTGAAGATAGGACTAATGAAAAACTGTTTTTT
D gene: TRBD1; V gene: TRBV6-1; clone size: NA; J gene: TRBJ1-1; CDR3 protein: CASRPSPGGSGESFF; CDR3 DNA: TGTGCCAGCAGACCAAGTCCAGGGGGATCAGGTGAATCTTTCTTT
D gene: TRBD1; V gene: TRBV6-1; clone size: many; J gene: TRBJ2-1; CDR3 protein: CANRLGTGLYNEQFF; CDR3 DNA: TGTGCCAACAGACTCGGGACAGGGCTTTACAATGAGCAGTTCTTC
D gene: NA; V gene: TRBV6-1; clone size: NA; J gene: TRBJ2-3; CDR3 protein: CASRDWAGTDTQYF; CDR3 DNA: TGTGCCAGTAGGGACTGGGCTGGTACAGATACGCAGTATTTT
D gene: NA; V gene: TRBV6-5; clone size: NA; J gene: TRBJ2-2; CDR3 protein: CASSLKATANTGELFF; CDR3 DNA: TGTGCCAGCAGCCTCAAAGCGACGGCGAACACAGGGGAGCTGTTTTTT
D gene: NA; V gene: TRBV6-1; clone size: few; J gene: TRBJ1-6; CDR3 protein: CASSVLAYRNSPLHF; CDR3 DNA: TGTGCCAGCAGTGTACTCGCATACAGAAATTCACCCCTCCACTTT
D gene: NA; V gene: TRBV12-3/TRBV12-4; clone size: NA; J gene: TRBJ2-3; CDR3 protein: CVRSIKDTHYF; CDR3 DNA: TGTGTCAGGAGTATTAAAGATACGCACTATTTT
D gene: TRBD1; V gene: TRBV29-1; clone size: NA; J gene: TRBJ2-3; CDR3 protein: CSVVSGTGETDTQYF; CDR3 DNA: TGCAGCGTCGTGTCCGGGACAGGGGAAACAGATACACAGTATTTT
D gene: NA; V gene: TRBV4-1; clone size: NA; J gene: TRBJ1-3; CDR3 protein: CASRRGQGLSESTIYF; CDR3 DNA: TGCGCCAGCAGAAGGGGCCAGGGCCTCTCTGAAAGCACCATATATTTT